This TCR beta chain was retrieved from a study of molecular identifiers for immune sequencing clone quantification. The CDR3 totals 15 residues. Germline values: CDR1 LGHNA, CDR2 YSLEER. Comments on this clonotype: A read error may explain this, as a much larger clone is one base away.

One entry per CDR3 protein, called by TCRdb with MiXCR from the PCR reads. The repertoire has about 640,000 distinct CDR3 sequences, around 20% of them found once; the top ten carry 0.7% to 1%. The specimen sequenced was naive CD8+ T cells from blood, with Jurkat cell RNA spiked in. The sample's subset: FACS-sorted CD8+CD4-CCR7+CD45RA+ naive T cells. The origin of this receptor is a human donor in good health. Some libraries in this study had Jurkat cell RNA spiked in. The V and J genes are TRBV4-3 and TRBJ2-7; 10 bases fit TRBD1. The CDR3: CAGSQTTGGYHEQYF. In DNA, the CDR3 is TGCGCCGGCAGCCAAACGACAGGGGGCTATCACGAGCAGTACTTC.